This T cell receptor beta chain is from a study of blood T cell repertoires in COVID-19. For the study at large: Researchers got acute and convalescent COVID-19 samples from the United States, Italy and Spain. The cDNA or gDNA used as material had been derived from T cells, B-cell-depleted T cells, or PBMCs.

V lost 10 bases and J lost 4; bases outside the gene matches: 13. This CDR3 contains 15 residues. Per the germline V gene, CDR1 is SNHLY and CDR2 is FYNNEI. As originally analysed: Amplification with reference gene primers provided the estimates of nucleated cell counts. Only in-frame clones appear in the TCRdb table, and some are missing; sequencing was by immunoSEQ multiplex PCR. V and J calls and clone size are given by that table; D and trimming were obtained from the DNA. The repertoire holds more than 85,000 clones, with about four fifths as singletons. The clonotype comes from a woman older than 75 with acute or convalescent COVID-19. The V and J genes are TRBV2 and TRBJ2-7, with 10 positions matching TRBD1. The material sequenced was peripheral blood. The CDR3 DNA reads as TGTGCCACCGCAACGGGGACAGGGGTGGGATACGAGCAGTACTTC. It specifies CATATGTGVGYEQYF.